These T cell receptor beta chains were read from a single sample in a study of shared clonotypes between healthy human individuals. Measured with immunoSEQ multiplex PCR; TCRdb has only the in-frame clones, and not every one. The sample holds 1.6 million or so clones, about 98.5% seen once. Sequences were obtained from naive CD4+ T cells sorted from blood. The receptor source for this set is a man aged 30-40 years in good health. The CDR3 runs from the conserved cysteine through the conserved F or W. D genes are given only for firm matches. For some rows the clone size is stated as once, few or many, or as a class when expanded; others skip it.

V	size	D	J	CDR3	DNA
TRBV9	once	TRBD1	TRBJ1-1	CASSQSTGLNTEAFF	TGTGCCAGCAGCCAATCGACAGGGCTGAACACTGAAGCTTTCTTT
TRBV28	-	-	TRBJ2-4	CASSATGAKNIQYF	TGTGCCAGCAGCGCAACAGGAGCCAAAAACATTCAGTACTTC
TRBV9	-	TRBD1	TRBJ2-7	CASSTSGQLYEQYF	TGTGCCAGCAGCACCTCGGGACAGCTCTACGAGCAGTACTTC
TRBV30	-	-	TRBJ2-7	CAWSNPGDGHYEQYF	TGTGCCTGGAGCAATCCCGGGGACGGCCACTACGAGCAGTACTTC
TRBV18	once	-	TRBJ2-3	CASSPPGGITSTDTQYF	TGTGCCAGCTCACCACCGGGAGGCATCACTAGCACAGATACGCAGTATTTT
TRBV28	-	-	TRBJ2-7	CASRTGRTSYEQYF	TGTGCCAGCAGAACGGGACGGACAAGCTACGAGCAGTACTTC
TRBV7-6	-	TRBD2	TRBJ2-3	CASSLGGTSATDTQYF	TGTGCCAGTAGCTTAGGAGGGACTAGCGCGACAGATACGCAGTATTTT
TRBV28	-	-	TRBJ2-7	CASSLYRSGEQYF	TGTGCCAGCAGTTTGTACAGGTCTGGGGAGCAGTACTTC
TRBV7-9	-	-	TRBJ1-2	CASSPTRTDFHGYTF	TGTGCCAGCAGCCCAACTCGGACAGACTTCCATGGCTACACCTTC
TRBV4-2	-	-	TRBJ2-7	CASSQVVDSYEQYF	TGTGCCAGCAGCCAAGTGGTCGACTCCTACGAGCAGTACTTC
TRBV28	-	-	TRBJ2-7	CASSGRQWMAIDEQYF	TGTGCCAGCAGTGGTAGACAGTGGATGGCCATCGACGAGCAGTACTTC
TRBV28	-	-	TRBJ1-2	CASSLWGGKGNGYTF	TGTGCCAGCAGTTTATGGGGGGGAAAGGGCAATGGCTACACCTTC
TRBV5-1	-	-	TRBJ2-1	CASSPHRGTEDYRSSYNEQFF	TGCGCCAGCAGCCCACACCGCGGGACAGAAGACTACAGGAGCTCCTACAATGAGCAGTTCTTC
TRBV18	-	TRBD2	TRBJ2-3	CASPEAPGLSTDTQYF	TGTGCCAGCCCCGAAGCCCCGGGACTAAGCACAGATACGCAGTATTTT
TRBV7-9	-	-	TRBJ2-7	CASSSNNYQSYEQYF	TGTGCCAGCAGCTCCAACAACTATCAATCCTACGAGCAGTACTTC
TRBV30	-	-	TRBJ1-2	CASRLQPRYGYTF	TGTGCCTCAAGACTTCAACCTCGGTATGGCTACACCTTC
TRBV27	-	TRBD1	TRBJ2-7	CASSWTGTGEHEQYF	TGTGCCAGCAGTTGGACCGGGACAGGGGAGCACGAGCAGTACTTC
TRBV5-8	-	-	TRBJ2-7	CASSRGPGAYEQYF	TGTGCCAGCAGCAGAGGGCCTGGGGCCTACGAGCAGTACTTC
TRBV18	-	-	TRBJ2-7	CASSFGAGTVSYEQYF	TGTGCCAGCTCATTCGGAGCGGGCACAGTATCCTACGAGCAGTACTTC
TRBV6-6	-	TRBD2	TRBJ2-5	CASSLWTSQETQYF	TGTGCCAGCAGTCTATGGACTAGCCAAGAGACCCAGTACTTC
TRBV11-2	-	TRBD1	TRBJ2-1	CASSLRQGINNEQFF	TGTGCCAGCAGCTTAAGACAGGGAATCAACAATGAGCAGTTCTTC